This record covers a single TCR beta chain. This sample was taken from a study of Ad26.COV2.S vaccination and SARS-CoV-2 variants. This CDR3 is built from 13 residues. V lost 3 bases and J lost 4, with 8 bases in between. CDR1 is SGHAT and CDR2 is FQDESV in the germline V gene (reference sequence). Clones were read by immunoSEQ multiplex PCR, and TCRdb kept only the in-frame ones, dropping some. The data contain almost 400,000 clones, 89% of them seen just once; the ten biggest clones take up about 2%. Described treatment: about 20 received Ad26.COV2.S at low or high dose, single or two shots; 5 received placebo; per-sample allocation not given. Sampling occurred on day 63 after the first vaccine or placebo injection.

This sequence was found in a person between 18 and 65 years old who received the Ad26.COV2.S COVID-19 vaccine or a placebo. The genes are TRBV11-1 and TRBJ2-3; D not resolved. Sample: peripheral blood, taken in a trial of Ad26.COV2.S vaccine versus placebo. In nucleotides, the CDR3 is TGTGCCAGCAGCTTTAACGACGCAGATACGCAGTATTTT. Translated: CASSFNDADTQYF.